The 16 T cell receptor beta chains presented below share a single source sample, sequenced in a study of blood T cell repertoires in COVID-19. The repertoire was sequenced with immunoSEQ multiplex PCR; TCRdb's copy has only in-frame clones and lacks some. The table includes around 87,000 clones, roughly nine tenths detected once. Sequenced: peripheral blood. The receptors stem from a man over 45 with acute or convalescent COVID-19.

V gene TRBV30 combines with J gene TRBJ1-1, with D possibly being TRBD1 (5 bases). CDR3 length: 14 amino acids. Deletions cut 4 bases from V and 5 bases from J, with 17 bases between. Germline V gene sequence: CDR1 GTSNPN, CDR2 SVGIG (reference sequence). The CDR3, as DNA: TGTGCCTGGAATAGTGCGGGGGAAAGAACTGAAGCTTTCTTT. This codes for CAWNSAGERTEAFF. Full variable domain (outside the CDR3, taken from reference TRBV30 and TRBJ1-1): SQTIHQWPATLVQPVGSPLSLECTVEGTSNPNLYWYRQAAGRGLQLLFYSVGIGQISSEVPQNLSASRPQDRQFILSSKKLLLSDSGFYLCAWNSAGERTEAFFGQGTRLTVV.

The chain carries TRBV5-1 and TRBJ1-1; possible D gene TRBD1, 6 bases. The CDR3 consists of 14 residues. Germline V gene sequence: CDR1 SGHRS, CDR2 YFSETQ. Trimming took 4 bases from V and 4 from J, leaving 14 bases between them. The CDR3 region has the DNA TGCGCCAGCAGCGCTGGGACATCGGGCACTGAAGCTTTCTTT. Amino acid sequence: CASSAGTSGTEAFF.

This chain uses TRBV5-6 with TRBJ1-1; the match to TRBD1 covers 7 bases. Trimming at V came to 3 bases and at J to 5 bases, leaving 10 bases not matched to a gene. Germline CDR1 SGHDT, CDR2 YYEEEE. This CDR3 contains 15 residues. The CDR3 coding sequence is TGTGCCAGCAGCTGGGGGACCGCAGGGGGGACTGAAGCTTTCTTT. Translation: CASSWGTAGGTEAFF.

This clone has only one observation. J is TRBJ2-5 and V is TRBV7-2, with 11 bases identical to TRBD2. The CDR3 sequence is 16 residues long. Germline-derived CDR1 and CDR2 are SGHTA and FQGNSA. The trim removed 5 bases at V and 0 bases at J, leaving 5 bases unmatched. The CDR3 sequence: CASSPPGLADQETQYF. As DNA, the CDR3 is TGTGCCAGCAGCCCACCGGGACTAGCGGACCAAGAGACCCAGTACTTC.

V is TRBV10-3 and J is TRBJ2-7; no clear D. The CDR3 has 12 residues. V lost 4 bases to trimming and J lost 3 bases, with 7 bases between them. Germline assignment: CDR1 ENHRY and CDR2 SYGVKD. In DNA form, the CDR3 reads TGTGCCATCAGTGTAACCAGCTACGAGCAGTACTTC. It is translated as CAISVTSYEQYF.

J is TRBJ2-1 and V is TRBV5-4, with TRBD1 matching 9 bases. CDR1 is SGHNT and CDR2 is YYREEE in the germline V gene (reference sequence). Trimming at V came to 4 bases and at J to 7 bases, leaving 9 bases not matched to a gene. The CDR3 is made up of 15 amino acids. The CDR3 loop reads CASSQGQGTYNEQFF. DNA for the CDR3: TGTGCCAGCAGCCAAGGACAGGGGACATATAATGAGCAGTTCTTC.

V usage is TRBV18 and J usage is TRBJ2-6; D gene uncertain. In germline, CDR1 is KGHSH, CDR2 LQKENI. This CDR3 comprises 15 residues. V was clipped by 2 bases and J by 0 bases, with 5 bases between them. CDR3 DNA: TGTGCCAGCTCACCAACATTCTCTGGGGCCAACGTCCTGACTTTC. Its protein product is CASSPTFSGANVLTF. Using reference TRBV18 and TRBJ2-6 for the parts outside the CDR3, the full variable domain is NAGVMQNPRHLVRRRGQEARLRCSPMKGHSHVYWYRQLPEEGLKFMVYLQKENIIDESGMPKERFSAEFPKEGPSILRIQQVVRGDSAAYFCASSPTFSGANVLTFGAGSRLTVL.

V gene TRBV5-4 combines with J gene TRBJ1-4; 8 bases are a match to TRBD1. The CDR3 has 14 amino acids. The ends lost 1 base at V and 13 bases at J; junction bases unmatched: 9. CDR1 and CDR2 (germline): SGHNT, YYREEE (reference sequence). The CDR3 spells CASSLKQGENRLFF. The CDR3 coding sequence is TGTGCCAGCAGCTTGAAACAGGGGGAAAATCGACTGTTTTTT.

Here the CDR3 DNA reads TGTGCTAGTGGTTTGATGCTTGGGGGGGATGGCTACACCTTC. This gives the protein CASGLMLGGDGYTF. The chain links TRBV12-5 to TRBJ1-2, with D tentatively TRBD1 (5 bases). Looked up from germline, CDR1 is LGHNT and CDR2 is FRNRAP. The V end lost 2 bases, the J end lost 6 bases, and 13 bases lay between the germline ends. The CDR3 contains 14 residues.

This chain uses TRBV7-3 with TRBJ2-1, with a tentative D call TRBD2 (6 bases). The CDR3 is 15 amino acids. Germline CDR1 reads SGHTA; CDR2 reads FQGTGA. Trimming took 2 bases from V and 4 from J, leaving 12 bases between them. CDR3 region: CASSLGGTQYNEQFF. CDR3 DNA: TGTGCCAGCAGCTTAGGCGGGACTCAATACAATGAGCAGTTCTTC.

V is TRBV4-1 and J is TRBJ2-4; D might be TRBD2 (6 bases). The CDR3 length is 16 residues. V was shortened by 0 bases and J by 3 bases, with 12 bases between the two germline ends. Germline CDR1 MGHRA, CDR2 YSYEKL. DNA of the CDR3: TGCGCCAGCAGCCAAGAGGGCGGGAACCGCAAAAACATTCAGTACTTC. Encoded protein: CASSQEGGNRKNIQYF.

J is TRBJ2-7 and V is TRBV21-1; TRBD2 was called by the table and not checked on the DNA. TRBV21-1 is reported as a pseudogene. This CDR3 contains 16 residues. The CDR3, as DNA: TGTGCCAGCAGCAAAGCGCGGCGGGAATGGGGCAACGAGCAGTACGTC. This translates into CASSKARREWGNEQYV.

The V call is TRBV7-8, the J call TRBJ1-5; perhaps TRBD1 as D (6 bases). The CDR3 is 14 amino acids. Germline CDR1 SGHVS, CDR2 FQNEAQ. Trimming took off 5 bases at V and 8 bases at J, with 16 bases between the two ends. The CDR3 sequence: CASSAYRASEPQHF. The CDR3 DNA sequence: TGTGCCAGCAGCGCGTACAGGGCGTCGGAGCCCCAGCATTTT.

The chain couples TRBV19 to TRBJ2-7; maybe TRBD1 (6 bases). V lost 7 bases to trimming and J lost 2 bases, with 12 bases between them. The CDR3 consists of 13 residues. Germline V CDR1 and CDR2: LNHDA, SQIVND (reference sequence). The CDR3 coding sequence is TGTGCCAGTAAGGGGACATCGACCTACGAGCAGTACTTC. Translating it yields CASKGTSTYEQYF.

The rearrangement uses TRBV24-1 and TRBJ2-1; D ambiguous. This CDR3 is built from 11 residues. Per germline, CDR1 KGHDR and CDR2 SFDVKD. The V end lost 6 bases, the J end lost 8 bases, and 7 bases lay between the germline ends. The CDR3 is CATSRVDEQFF. Written as DNA, the CDR3 is TGTGCCACCAGTCGAGTCGATGAGCAGTTCTTC.

This chain links TRBV30 with TRBJ1-6; D may be TRBD1 (6 bases). With 3 bases removed from V and 4 bases from J, the gap between germline ends came to 13 bases. The CDR3 consists of 15 residues. Germline loops: CDR1 GTSNPN, CDR2 SVGIG (reference sequence). CDR3 residues: CAWSPRGRYNSPLHF. The CDR3, as DNA: TGTGCCTGGAGCCCCAGGGGCAGGTATAATTCACCCCTCCACTTT.